The rows below give T cell receptor beta chains drawn from one sample of a study of OX40 agonist ivuxolimab in advanced cancers. Here immunoSEQ multiplex PCR was the method, and the copy in TCRdb shows in-frame clones only, minus some. The data contain 35,000 to 50,000 clones, 86% of them seen just once; the ten biggest clones take up 10% to 15%. This material consisted of CD4+ or CD8+ T cells sorted from blood, taken in a trial of the OX40 agonist ivuxolimab. The source of these receptors is an adult with an advanced solid tumor such as melanoma, head and neck, liver or kidney cancer. CDR3s include the opening cysteine and the closing phenylalanine or tryptophan. A D gene is named only where the DNA matches it firmly. The size field is filled for only some rows; it gives once, few, many or a size class.

-,TRBJ1-1,TRBV27,TRBD1,14,TGTGCCAGCAGGGACAGGGGAGGGAACACTGAAGCTTTCTTT,CASRDRGGNTEAFF
-,TRBJ2-7,TRBV7-8,TRBD1,16,TGTGCCAGCAGCTTAGCTGGGACAGGGGGATCCTACGAGCAGTACTTC,CASSLAGTGGSYEQYF
-,TRBJ2-4,TRBV5-6,-,13,TGTGCCAGCAGCCAGGAAGGAGAGAACATTCAGTACTTC,CASSQEGENIQYF
-,TRBJ2-3,TRBV2,TRBD2,17,TGTGCCAGCAGTGATTCCGGAGTAGCGGGGGTCACAGATACGCAGTATTTT,CASSDSGVAGVTDTQYF
-,TRBJ2-1,TRBV19,-,13,TGTGCCAGTAGTACCGGACAGTACAATGAGCAGTTCTTC,CASSTGQYNEQFF
once,TRBJ2-2,TRBV9,TRBD1,16,TGTGCCAGCAGCGATGGACAGGAAGCAAACACCGGGGAGCTGTTTTTT,CASSDGQEANTGELFF
-,TRBJ2-1,TRBV7-8,TRBD1,12,TGTGCCAGCAGCTCAACAGGGGTTGAGCAGTTCTTC,CASSSTGVEQFF
-,TRBJ1-2,TRBV2,-,12,TGTGCCAGCACAACAGTTAACTATGGCTACACCTTC,CASTTVNYGYTF
-,TRBJ2-7,TRBV6-5,TRBD2,14,TGTGCCAGCACTTGGACTAGCGGGTCCTACGAGCAGTACTTC,CASTWTSGSYEQYF
few,TRBJ1-1,TRBV5-6,-,13,TGTGCCAGCAGCGCTACAGATAACACTGAAGCTTTCTTT,CASSATDNTEAFF
once,TRBJ2-1,TRBV11-2,TRBD1,15,TGTGCCAGCAGCCCCACAGGGGGCTACTACAATGAGCAGTTCTTC,CASSPTGGYYNEQFF
once,TRBJ2-3,TRBV9,-,14,TGTGCCAGCAGCGCCCGAAACAGGGAAGATACGCAGTATTTT,CASSARNREDTQYF
-,TRBJ1-1,TRBV7-9,-,14,TGTGCCAGCACCGAGGGGGACTTGCGGACTGAAGCTTTCTTT,CASTEGDLRTEAFF
once,TRBJ2-7,TRBV7-9,-,13,TGTGCCAGCGCATTCGGGACCGGCTACGAGCAGTACTTC,CASAFGTGYEQYF
few,TRBJ1-3,TRBV4-3,-,17,TGCGCCAGCAGCCAAGAGGAGGCTTGGGGACTTGGAAACACCATATATTTT,CASSQEEAWGLGNTIYF
-,TRBJ2-3,TRBV7-2,TRBD2,16,TGTGCCAGCAGCCCCGGGGTGGGGGGGACCATGGATACGCAGTATTTT,CASSPGVGGTMDTQYF
-,TRBJ1-6,TRBV18,TRBD1,14,TGTGCCAGCTCGGACAGGGGGTTTAATTCACCCCTCCACTTT,CASSDRGFNSPLHF
-,TRBJ2-1,TRBV14,-,13,TGTGCCAGCAGCCAGCAGCACCGCAATGAGCAGTTCTTC,CASSQQHRNEQFF
-,TRBJ2-7,TRBV11-2,-,17,TGTGCCAGCAGCCAGTTCGATTTCGGGGGACTCTCCTACGAGCAGTACTTC,CASSQFDFGGLSYEQYF
once,TRBJ2-1,TRBV13,-,15,TGTGCCAGCAGCCCCTCACAGGGACGGGTCAATGAGCAGTTCTTC,CASSPSQGRVNEQFF
once,TRBJ2-5,TRBV4-1,-,15,TGCGCCAGCAGCCAAGTTACAAGGCGGGGAGAGACCCAGTACTTC,CASSQVTRRGETQYF
-,TRBJ1-4,TRBV7-8,-,16,TGTGCCAGCAGCCTATATCCGACAGACCTGAATGAAAAACTGTTTTTT,CASSLYPTDLNEKLFF
-,TRBJ2-1,TRBV12-5,TRBD2,14,TGTGCTAGTGCCTTTGGGGGGGCCTACAATGAGCAGTTCTTC,CASAFGGAYNEQFF
few,TRBJ2-1,TRBV5-1,TRBD2,16,TGCGCCAGCAGCTTGGTGTCTAGCGGACTCGGGGATGAGCAGTTCTTC,CASSLVSSGLGDEQFF
-,TRBJ1-5,TRBV7-3,-,15,TGTGCCAGCAGCTTAGATGGCAGTACGGGGCAGCCCCAGCATTTT,CASSLDGSTGQPQHF
-,TRBJ1-2,TRBV27,-,15,TGTGCCAGCAGTTTACGGGGAATAGGGAACTATGGCTACACCTTC,CASSLRGIGNYGYTF
-,TRBJ1-1,TRBV5-6,-,14,TGTGCCAGCAGCTTGATGGCTAACATAGCTGAAGCTTTCTTT,CASSLMANIAEAFF
once,TRBJ2-7,TRBV6-6,TRBD1,16,TGTGCCAGCAGAGCCGGGACAGTCTTATCTTACCACGAGCAGTACTTC,CASRAGTVLSYHEQYF
-,TRBJ1-1,TRBV10-1,-,14,TGCGCCAGCACCAACGACCCCACCGGGGCTGAAGCTTTCTTT,CASTNDPTGAEAFF
-,TRBJ1-1,TRBV27,-,12,TGTGCCAGCAGTTTAGGTAACACTGAAGCTTTCTTT,CASSLGNTEAFF
-,TRBJ2-7,TRBV5-5,-,12,TGTGCCAGCAGCTTACCTAAGGGCGAGCAGTACTTC,CASSLPKGEQYF
-,TRBJ2-7,TRBV25-1,TRBD2,12,TGTGCCAGCACCATGGGGGGGTTCGAGCAGTACTTC,CASTMGGFEQYF
-,TRBJ2-2,TRBV7-3,TRBD1,15,TGTGCCAGCAGTCCCGGGACAGGGGGGACCGGGGAGCTGTTTTTT,CASSPGTGGTGELFF
-,TRBJ1-2,TRBV6-1,TRBD1,14,TGTGCCAGCAGCACGGGACAGGGGGCGGGTGGCTACACCTTC,CASSTGQGAGGYTF
-,TRBJ2-7,TRBV10-3,-,14,TGTGCCATCAGTGAGCCGCACGGTTCCTACGAGCAGTACTTC,CAISEPHGSYEQYF
-,TRBJ2-5,TRBV11-2,TRBD1,15,TGTGCCAGCAGCGTCGGGACAGGGTATGAAGAGACCCAGTACTTC,CASSVGTGYEETQYF
few,TRBJ1-5,TRBV28,-,14,TGTGCCAGCAGTTTGGGAGTAAGCAATCAGCCCCAGCATTTT,CASSLGVSNQPQHF
-,TRBJ2-7,TRBV5-6,TRBD2,15,TGTGCCAGCAGCTACTCGGGGGGGCCCTCCGACGAGCAGTACTTC,CASSYSGGPSDEQYF
-,TRBJ1-5,TRBV7-8,-,16,TGTGCCAGCAGCTTTAGGGCGCGGGCTAGCAATCAGCCCCAGCATTTT,CASSFRARASNQPQHF
-,TRBJ2-1,TRBV7-2,-,14,TGTGCCAGCAGCGGGGTACACTCCTACAATGAGCAGTTCTTC,CASSGVHSYNEQFF
-,TRBJ2-7,TRBV18,-,16,TGTGCCAGCTCAGGGTCAACTGAGACAGTCGTCTACGAGCAGTACTTC,CASSGSTETVVYEQYF